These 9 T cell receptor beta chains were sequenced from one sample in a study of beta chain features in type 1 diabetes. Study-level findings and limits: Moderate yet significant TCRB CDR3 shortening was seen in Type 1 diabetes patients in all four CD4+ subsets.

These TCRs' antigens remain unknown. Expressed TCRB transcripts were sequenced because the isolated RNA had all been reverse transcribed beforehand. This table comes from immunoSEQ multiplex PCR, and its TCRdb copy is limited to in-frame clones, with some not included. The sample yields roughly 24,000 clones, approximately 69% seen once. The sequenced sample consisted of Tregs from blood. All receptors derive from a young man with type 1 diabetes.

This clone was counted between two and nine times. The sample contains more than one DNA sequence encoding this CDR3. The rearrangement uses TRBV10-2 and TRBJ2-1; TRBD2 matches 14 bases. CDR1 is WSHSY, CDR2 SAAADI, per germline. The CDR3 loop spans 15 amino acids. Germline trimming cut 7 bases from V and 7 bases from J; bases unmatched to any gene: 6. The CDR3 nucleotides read TGCGCCAGCATGACTAGCGGGGGGGCAGGGAATGAGCAGTTCTTC. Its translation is CASMTSGGAGNEQFF.

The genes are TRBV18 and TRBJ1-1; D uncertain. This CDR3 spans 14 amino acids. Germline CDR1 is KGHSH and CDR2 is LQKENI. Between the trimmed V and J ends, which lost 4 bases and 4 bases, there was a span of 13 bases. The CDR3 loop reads CASSRAALVTEAFF. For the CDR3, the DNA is TGTGCCAGCTCACGGGCAGCCTTGGTCACTGAAGCTTTCTTT.

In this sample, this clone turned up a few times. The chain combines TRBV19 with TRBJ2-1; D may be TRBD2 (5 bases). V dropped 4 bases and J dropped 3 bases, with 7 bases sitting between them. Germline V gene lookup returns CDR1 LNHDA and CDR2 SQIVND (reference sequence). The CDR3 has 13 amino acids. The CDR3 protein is CASSTGIYNEQFF. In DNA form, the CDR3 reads TGTGCCAGTAGTACCGGGATCTACAATGAGCAGTTCTTC.

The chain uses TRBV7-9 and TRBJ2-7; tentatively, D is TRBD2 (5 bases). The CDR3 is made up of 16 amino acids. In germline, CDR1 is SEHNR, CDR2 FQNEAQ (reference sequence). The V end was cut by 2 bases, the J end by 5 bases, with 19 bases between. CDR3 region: CASSLKPSGRRNEQYF. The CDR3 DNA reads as TGTGCCAGCAGCTTAAAACCCAGCGGAAGGAGAAACGAGCAGTACTTC. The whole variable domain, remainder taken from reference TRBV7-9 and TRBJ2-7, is DTGVSQNPRHKITKRGQNVTFRCDPISEHNRLYWYRQTLGQGPEFLTYFQNEAQLEKSRLLSDRFSAERPKGSFSTLEIQRTEQGDSAMYLCASSLKPSGRRNEQYFGPGTRLTVT.

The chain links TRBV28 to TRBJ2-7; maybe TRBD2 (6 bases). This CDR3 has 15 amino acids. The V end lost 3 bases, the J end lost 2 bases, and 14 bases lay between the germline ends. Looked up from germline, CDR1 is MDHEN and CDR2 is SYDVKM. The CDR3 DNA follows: TGTGCCAGCAGTTTCGGGGGACTCGGAACCTACGAGCAGTACTTC. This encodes CASSFGGLGTYEQYF.

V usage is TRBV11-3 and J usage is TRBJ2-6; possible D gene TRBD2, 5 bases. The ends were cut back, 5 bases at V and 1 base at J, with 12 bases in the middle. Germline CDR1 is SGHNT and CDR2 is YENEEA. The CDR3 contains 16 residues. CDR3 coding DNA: TGTGCCAGCAGCCACGGAGGCGGGTCTGGGGCCAACGTCCTGACTTTC. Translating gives CASSHGGGSGANVLTF. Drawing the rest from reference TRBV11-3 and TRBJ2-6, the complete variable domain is EAGVVQSPRYKIIEKKQPVAFWCNPISGHNTLYWYLQNLGQGPELLIRYENEEAVDDSQLPKDRFSAERLKGVDSTLKIQPAELGDSAVYLCASSHGGGSGANVLTFGAGSRLTVL.

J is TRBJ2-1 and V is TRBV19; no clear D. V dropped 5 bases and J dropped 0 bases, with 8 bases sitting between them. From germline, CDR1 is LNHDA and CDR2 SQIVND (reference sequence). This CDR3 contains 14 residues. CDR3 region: CASSVPSSYNEQFF. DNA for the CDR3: TGTGCCAGTAGTGTTCCGAGCTCCTACAATGAGCAGTTCTTC. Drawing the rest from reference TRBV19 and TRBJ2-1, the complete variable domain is DGGITQSPKYLFRKEGQNVTLSCEQNLNHDAMYWYRQDPGQGLRLIYYSQIVNDFQKGDIAEGYSVSREKKESFPLTVTSAQKNPTAFYLCASSVPSSYNEQFFGPGTRLTVL.

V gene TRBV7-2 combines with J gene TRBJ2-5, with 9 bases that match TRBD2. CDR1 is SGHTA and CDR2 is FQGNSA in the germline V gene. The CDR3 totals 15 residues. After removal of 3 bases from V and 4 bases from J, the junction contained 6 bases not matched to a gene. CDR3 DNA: TGTGCCAGCAGCTTGGGCGGGAGGGCCCGAGAGACCCAGTACTTC. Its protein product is CASSLGGRARETQYF.

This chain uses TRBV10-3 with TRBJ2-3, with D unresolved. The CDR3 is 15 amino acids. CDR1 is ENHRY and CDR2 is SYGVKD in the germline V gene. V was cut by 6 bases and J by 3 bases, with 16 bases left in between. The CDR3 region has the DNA TGTGCCATCAGCGCACAGTTTACAGAAACAGATACGCAGTATTTT. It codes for CAISAQFTETDTQYF.